This TCR beta chain was recorded in a study of spatial heterogeneity in lung cancer. Whole-study context: Each unique TCR and UMI combination was seen more than ten times on average in raw reads.

Each TCR cDNA molecule carried a unique molecular identifier. TCRdb re-analysed the 5' RACE reads in MiXCR, keeping a single row per CDR3 protein. The sample carries nearly 11,000 distinct CDR3 sequences, 5.2% recorded once. Study-wide results and limits: Expanded alpha and beta TCR counts within tumors tracked tumor mutation counts.

There are 13 residues in the CDR3. J was trimmed by 9 bases and V by 6 bases; bases with no gene match: 4. Germline V gives CDR1 SGHAT, CDR2 FQNNGV. This clonotype is labeled medium-sized. Its target is not known. The size of this beta chain means little, since it is a stray read in a library made for alpha chains. The sample's time point: sample taken at primary tumor resection. The donor population consisted of under 75 patients with untreated, early-stage non-small cell lung cancer. Unsorted whole RNA samples from tumor, nontumor lung or frozen PBMC were sequenced. The sample in question was lung tumor tissue, obtained at surgery. The gene calls are TRBV11-2 and TRBJ2-1; 11 nucleotides match TRBD2. This TCR derives from a male donor with early-stage non-small cell lung cancer. The CDR3 sequence is CASRIAGGVEQFF. CDR3 coding DNA: TGTGCCAGCAGGATAGCGGGAGGGGTTGAGCAGTTCTTC.